This T cell receptor beta chain was identified during a study of blood T cells in healthy people across ages (dated by TCRdb to about 2015). Background on the whole study: In model experiments, template switching captured roughly one uniquely barcoded TCR beta cDNA molecule for every two T cells. The donors were split into four age groups: young (average around 15 years), middle-aged (about 40), aged (about 56) and long-lived (roughly 80). To avoid experimental bias, donors of different ages were distributed randomly across sequencing lanes. Age-related changes in TCR beta repertoire diversity were measured in the study by deep sequencing normalized with unique cDNA molecular identifiers. The study analyzed two additional independent replicas of 1 million unique cDNA reads from the same blood draw for two donors, one aged 18 to 29 and one aged 80 or older.

This clonotype occurred once. Its cognate antigen has yet to be identified. Germline and junction disagree at one end, which may indicate a read error. Broader findings and caveats from the paper: Total diversity estimates from one million sequenced T cells were considered lower bounds and underestimates. Because profiling used bulk unsorted PBMCs, naive and antigen-experienced compartments could not be compared conclusively. Compared with the aged group, the long-lived group had more naive CD4+ T cells, fewer expanded clones and increased TCR diversity, a pattern suggesting age selection. Observed TCR beta diversity per million T cells fell roughly linearly with age, and a significant reduction was already apparent by age around 40. The CMV infection status of donors was not known, potentially confounding age-related changes in expanded clonotypes. The percentage of naive T cells measured by flow cytometry correlated strongly with observed TCR beta diversity.

The donors were 40 or so Caucasian individuals from Russia, aged roughly 6 to 100 years, who were systemically healthy. Each donor gave about 10 milliliters of peripheral blood, drawn into EDTA-treated Vacutainer tubes. Ficoll-Paque density-gradient centrifugation was used to isolate PBMCs, with at least 6 million obtained per sample. Total RNA, at least 6 micrograms per sample, was extracted from PBMCs with Trizol reagent. The percentages of naive CD45RAhigh/CD27high T cells were determined by flow cytometry on a PBMC aliquot from every donor. Libraries came from 5' RACE. TCRdb shows the sequencer as Illumina HiSeq 2500. A second roughly 6 to 12 cycle PCR used a sample-barcoded 5' primer and a J-beta primer mix. Each TCR beta cDNA molecule received a unique molecular identifier from a template-switch 5' adaptor carrying 12 random nucleotides. Each sample yielded at least 2.5 million CDR3-containing paired-end reads. First-strand cDNA was synthesized from all RNA with the Mint cDNA synthesis kit, primed by a TRBC-specific oligonucleotide. After uracil-DNA glycosylase treatment, a first 18-cycle PCR used universal primers M1SS and BC2_uni_R on all cDNA. The published analysis was carried out like this. For normalization, 1 million high-quality reads, each with a distinct molecular identifier, were randomly selected from each sample. Reads sharing molecular identifiers were discarded rather than binned into consensus sequences. MiTCR, with a Q25 quality threshold and the strictest error-elimination algorithm, was used for CDR3 identification, clonotype clustering and error correction. A nonparametric unseen species model using Euler transformation provided a lower-bound estimate of total TCR beta diversity. TCRdb reanalyzed the raw reads on its own, using fastp at Q25 for trimming and MiXCR for clone calling, and kept in-frame beta chains. Each record represents a unique CDR3 protein, reported with the most common genes and DNA among its rows. The V and J calls come from TCRdb's annotation, not from the publication. The table for this sample lists around 650,000 distinct CDR3 sequences; approximately 40% of them were counted only once. Of the sample, about 30% is held by the ten largest clones.

The germline V gene (reference sequence) provides CDR1 DFQATT and CDR2 SNEGSKA. The CDR3 covers 13 residues, taking in both the cysteine and the phenylalanine. Only CDR3 DNA is held: 39 bases, read in frame from base 1. What was sequenced was blood. This clonotype was obtained from a man of 80 years or more in good health. Recombination joined TRBV20-1 with TRBJ1-2, and TRBD1 may be the D gene, going by 5 matching bases. Here the CDR3 is given as CSARGGTGYDYTF. The sequenced DNA is TGCAGTGCTAGGGGCGGGACCGGCTATGACTACACCTTC.